This T cell receptor beta chain originates from a study of shared clonotypes between healthy human individuals. Regarding the study as a whole: Clonotype sharing across donors was expected to vary with sequencing depth.

Every subset had its genomic DNA shared out evenly among several immunoSEQ plates. Replicate PCRs for sorted subsets used 200 to 250 ng DNA; this equaled about 30,000 T cell genomes. Measured with immunoSEQ multiplex PCR; TCRdb has only the in-frame clones, and not every one. The sample records around 510,000 clones, 90% to 97% being singletons. A remark on this clone: Its antigen is unknown.

Germline V gene sequence: CDR1 SGHDT, CDR2 YYEEEE. The V and J ends lost 7 bases and 5 bases, in that order; junction bases with no gene match: 14. This CDR3 has 15 residues. Everyone who donated was a Caucasian adult who lived in Nashville, Tennessee. This TCR derives from a young woman in good health. Sample: naive CD4+ T cells sorted from blood. As for subset: CD45RA+ positively selected. This rearrangement joins TRBV5-6 to TRBJ2-5; 7 bases are a match to TRBD2. This CDR3 is CASGPVEREWETQYF. The CDR3 DNA is TGTGCCAGCGGCCCGGTAGAGCGGGAATGGGAGACCCAGTACTTC.